These 15 T cell receptor beta chains originate from one sample sequenced in a study of PD-1 blockade in classical Hodgkin lymphoma. Each patient relapsed following autologous stem cell transplantation, and prior brentuximab vedotin exposure differed. TCRdb keeps only in-frame clones here, not all; method: immunoSEQ multiplex PCR. The data contain some 31,000 clones, around 70% of them seen just once; the ten biggest clones take up around 15%. This specimen was peripheral blood mononuclear cells (PBMCs), taken before the second cycle of nivolumab. These receptors all come from a human donor with classical Hodgkin lymphoma.

The chain is built from TRBV4-2 and TRBJ2-3; 9 bases fit TRBD2. V was clipped by 6 bases and J by 0 bases; unmatched bases: 10. The CDR3 contains 17 residues. Germline-derived CDR1 and CDR2 are LGHNA and YNFKEQ. CDR3: CASRSSIAGASTDTQYF. In DNA, the CDR3 is TGTGCCAGCAGATCATCAATAGCGGGAGCTAGCACAGATACGCAGTATTTT.

The chain recombines TRBV5-4 with TRBJ1-4; 10 bases align to TRBD1. The CDR3 runs to 15 residues. Germline trimming cut 4 bases from V and 5 bases from J; bases unmatched to any gene: 5. In germline, CDR1 is SGHNT, CDR2 YYREEE (reference sequence). CDR3 nucleotide sequence: TGTGCCAGCAGCGAAGGACAGGGGGGGAATGAAAAACTGTTTTTT. This codes for CASSEGQGGNEKLFF.

The chain is built from TRBV11-2 and TRBJ2-7; no clear D gene. Germline lookup yields CDR1 SGHAT and CDR2 FQNNGV. This CDR3 has 15 amino acids. Between the trimmed V and J ends, which lost 3 bases and 3 bases, there was a span of 15 bases. Written as DNA, the CDR3 is TGTGCCAGCAGCTTCGACTTTAAGGCGATCTACGAGCAGTACGTC. This codes for CASSFDFKAIYEQYV.

This clone was seen more than once but under ten times. This chain uses TRBV11-2 with TRBJ1-1; D is perhaps TRBD1 (5 bases). Germline V gives CDR1 SGHAT, CDR2 FQNNGV. V lost 3 bases to trimming and J lost 6 bases, with 11 bases between them. The CDR3 extends over 13 amino acids. DNA of the CDR3: TGTGCCAGCAGCTTGGCAGGGTTTTCTGAAGCTTTCTTT. Translating it yields CASSLAGFSEAFF. Full variable domain (remainder filled in from reference TRBV11-2 and TRBJ1-1): EAGVAQSPRYKIIEKRQSVAFWCNPISGHATLYWYQQILGQGPKLLIQFQNNGVVDDSQLPKDRFSAERLKGVDSTLKIQPAKLEDSAVYLCASSLAGFSEAFFGQGTRLTVV.

V usage is TRBV27 and J usage is TRBJ2-5, with 8 bases fitting TRBD2. Germline CDR1 reads MNHEY; CDR2 reads SMNVEV (reference sequence). Trimming at V came to 1 base and at J to 5 bases, leaving 6 bases not matched to a gene. The CDR3 runs 15 residues. Here the CDR3 reads CASSLWRGASETQYF. The CDR3 DNA sequence: TGTGCCAGCAGTTTATGGCGGGGGGCGTCTGAGACCCAGTACTTC.

The CDR3 DNA is TGTGCCAGCAGGCTCACAGGGAACACTGAAGCTTTCTTT. This codes for CASRLTGNTEAFF. The gene calls are TRBV28 and TRBJ1-1; D might be TRBD1 (5 bases). Trimming cost V 6 bases and J 1 base, with 9 bases left between them. This CDR3 region has 13 residues. Germline V gene sequence: CDR1 MDHEN, CDR2 SYDVKM.

J is TRBJ2-7 and V is TRBV6-6; D possibly corresponds to TRBD1 (6 bases). Germline lookup yields CDR1 MNHNY and CDR2 SVGAGI (reference sequence). V lost 4 bases, J lost 6 bases, and 13 bases lay in between. The CDR3 length is 13 residues. CDR3 amino acids: CASSLAQGPEQYV. CDR3 coding DNA: TGTGCCAGCAGTTTAGCCCAGGGGCCCGAGCAGTACGTC.

V gene TRBV6-5 combines with J gene TRBJ1-4; D is possibly TRBD1 (6 bases). There are 13 residues in the CDR3. The germline V gene has CDR1 MNHEY and CDR2 SVGAGI. The V end was cut by 3 bases, the J end by 7 bases, with 9 bases between. Here the CDR3 reads CASSYGGAEKLFF. CDR3 nucleotide sequence: TGTGCCAGCAGTTATGGGGGGGCTGAAAAACTGTTTTTT.

The rearrangement links TRBV5-1 to TRBJ1-4; no clear D. The germline CDR1 and CDR2 sequences are SGHRS and YFSETQ. V lost 0 bases and J 3 bases, leaving 12 bases between the germline ends. This CDR3 has 16 amino acids. The CDR3 DNA follows: TGCGCCAGCAGCTTGGGACGTATTGCAGCTAATGAAAAACTGTTTTTT. This codes for CASSLGRIAANEKLFF.

The chain combines TRBV29-1 with TRBJ1-4; D call uncertain. Germline values: CDR1 SQVTM, CDR2 ANQGSEA. Trimming pared 3 bases from V and 4 bases from J, leaving 3 bases between. The CDR3 runs to 11 residues. The CDR3 DNA is TGCAGCGTTGACCTTAATGAAAAACTGTTTTTT. Residues: CSVDLNEKLFF.

The chain recombines TRBV7-2 with TRBJ2-3, with D uncertain. V dropped 2 bases and J dropped 3 bases, with 6 bases sitting between them. CDR1 is SGHTA, CDR2 FQGNSA, per germline. The CDR3 consists of 13 residues. The CDR3 region is CASSLRPTDTQYF. CDR3 sequence (DNA): TGTGCCAGCAGCTTACGCCCAACAGATACGCAGTATTTT.

The genes are TRBV5-1 and TRBJ2-7, with no clear D. The length of the CDR3 is 13 residues. Germline values: CDR1 SGHRS, CDR2 YFSETQ. V shed 4 bases and J shed 4 bases, with 12 bases lying between them. The CDR3 DNA follows: TGCGCCAGCAGCAAGGACCAGGTATACGAGCAGTACGTC. Amino acid sequence: CASSKDQVYEQYV.

V and J are TRBV7-2 and TRBJ2-2, with D possibly TRBD1 on 6 matching bases. Germline lookup yields CDR1 SGHTA and CDR2 FQGNSA. The V and J ends lost 6 bases and 1 base respectively, with 9 bases between them. This CDR3 contains 14 residues. This CDR3 reads CASSSGQNTGELFF. The CDR3, as DNA: TGTGCCAGCAGTTCGGGACAGAACACCGGGGAGCTGTTTTTT.

The J gene is TRBJ2-7, the V gene TRBV7-8; 8 bases agree with TRBD1. V dropped 3 bases and J dropped 5; count of bases not matched to a gene: 9. Germline CDR1 SGHVS, CDR2 FQNEAQ. The CDR3 covers 15 residues. CDR3 DNA sequence: TGTGCCAGCAGCTTGTTTGCCAGGACAGGGAACGAGCAGTACGTC. Its protein product is CASSLFARTGNEQYV.

Only a few counts were recorded for this clone. The chain employs TRBV7-6 and TRBJ1-4; no firm D call. Germline V CDR1 and CDR2: SGHVS, FNYEAQ. The CDR3 loop spans 13 amino acids. Trimming took 4 bases from V and 8 from J, leaving 11 bases between them. The DNA for the CDR3 is TGTGCCAGCAGCTCTTCAAGGGCCGAAAAACTGTTTTTT. Its protein is CASSSSRAEKLFF.